This TCR beta chain was recorded in a study of blood T cells in healthy people across ages. The ends were cut back, 5 bases at V and 5 bases at J, with 15 bases in the middle. This CDR3 is built from 15 residues. Germline-derived CDR1 and CDR2 are SGHTA and FQGNSA. Next came a second PCR, run for about 6 to 11 cycles, which used a sample-barcoded 5' primer along with a J-beta primer mix. MiXCR, run by TCRdb on the 5' RACE reads, gives a single entry per CDR3 protein. The sample holds 790,000 or so distinct CDR3 sequences; about 61% are singletons and the top ten take roughly 25%. The TCR was taken from a man aged 35-49 years in good health. J is TRBJ1-4 and V is TRBV7-2; the D gene is possibly TRBD1 (5 bases). Source material: blood. The CDR3 sequence is CASSPGTRENEKLFF. The CDR3 DNA sequence: TGTGCCAGCAGCCCAGGGACTCGGGAGAATGAAAAACTGTTTTTT.